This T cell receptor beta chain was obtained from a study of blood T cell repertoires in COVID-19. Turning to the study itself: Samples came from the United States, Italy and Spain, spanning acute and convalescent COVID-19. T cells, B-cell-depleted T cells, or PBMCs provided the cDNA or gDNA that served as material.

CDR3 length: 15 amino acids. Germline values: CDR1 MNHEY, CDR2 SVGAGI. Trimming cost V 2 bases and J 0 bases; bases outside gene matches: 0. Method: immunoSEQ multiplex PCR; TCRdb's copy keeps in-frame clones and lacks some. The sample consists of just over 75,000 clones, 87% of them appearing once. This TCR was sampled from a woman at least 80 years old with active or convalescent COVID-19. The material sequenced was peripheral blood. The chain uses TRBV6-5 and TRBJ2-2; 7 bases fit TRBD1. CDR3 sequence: CASSYQGANTGELFF. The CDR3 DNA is TGTGCCAGCAGTTACCAGGGGGCGAACACCGGGGAGCTGTTTTTT.